These 26 T cell receptor beta chains came from one sample sequenced in a study of beta chain features in type 1 diabetes. Since all of the isolated RNA was reverse transcribed, expressed TCRB transcripts were what got sequenced. Generated by immunoSEQ multiplex PCR, the TCRdb table keeps only in-frame clones and is missing some. The sample holds about 620,000 clones, around 16% seen once. The source material was naive CD4+ T cells from blood. Receptors originate from a man aged 18 to 30 in good health.

In its sample, this clone was seen a few times. The chain joins TRBV7-9 to TRBJ1-5; 7 bases map to TRBD1. There are 14 residues in the CDR3. Germline loops: CDR1 SEHNR, CDR2 FQNEAQ (reference sequence). Trimming cost V 5 bases and J 7 bases; bases outside gene matches: 8. CDR3 loop: CASSVDRDRQPQHF. DNA of the CDR3: TGTGCCAGCAGCGTTGACAGGGATCGGCAGCCCCAGCATTTT.

A few counts support this clone. The chain carries TRBV7-3 and TRBJ2-1; TRBD2 agrees at 13 bases. The CDR3 is 15 amino acids. Unmatched junction bases numbered 6, after V lost 4 bases and J lost 9 bases. Germline V gene lookup returns CDR1 SGHTA and CDR2 FQGTGA. CDR3 sequence reads: CASSSTSGRKGEQFF. The CDR3 DNA follows: TGTGCCAGCAGCTCGACTAGCGGGAGGAAAGGTGAGCAGTTCTTC.

This clone was observed a few times. The CDR3 sequence: CASSAHDGLQTTF. DNA of the CDR3: TGTGCCAGCAGCGCTCATGACGGACTGCAAACTACCTTC. The chain recombines TRBV9 with TRBJ1-2; D gene ambiguous. The CDR3 length is 13 residues. Germline lookup yields CDR1 SGDLS and CDR2 YYNGEE. V was shortened by 3 bases and J by 14 bases, with 20 bases between the two germline ends. The entire variable domain, with the rest obtained from reference TRBV9 and TRBJ1-2, is as follows: DSGVTQTPKHLITATGQRVTLRCSPRSGDLSVYWYQQSLDQGLQFLIQYYNGEERAKGNILERFSAQQFPDLHSELNLSSLELGDSALYFCASSAHDGLQTTFGSGTRLTVV.

The rearrangement uses TRBV2 and TRBJ1-2; D not resolved. The germline V gene has CDR1 SNHLY and CDR2 FYNNEI. This CDR3 is built from 13 residues. V was trimmed by 6 bases and J by 4 bases, leaving 12 bases between them. CDR3 loop: CASRMGSPYGYTF. Written as DNA, the CDR3 is TGTGCCAGCAGAATGGGGTCGCCCTATGGCTACACCTTC. Based on the CDR3 plus reference TRBV2 and TRBJ1-2, the full variable domain is EPEVTQTPSHQVTQMGQEVILRCVPISNHLYFYWYRQILGQKVEFLVSFYNNEISEKSEIFDDQFSVERPDGSNFTLKIRSTKLEDSAMYFCASRMGSPYGYTFGSGTRLTVV.

The chain joins TRBV4-1 to TRBJ2-1, with 10 bases lining up with TRBD1. J gave up 7 bases and V 6 bases, and 12 bases lay outside the gene matches. Germline CDR1 is MGHRA and CDR2 is YSYEKL. The CDR3 consists of 16 residues. This CDR3 reads CASRYPGTGEKNEQFF. Written as DNA, the CDR3 is TGCGCCAGCAGATATCCCGGGACAGGGGAGAAGAATGAGCAGTTCTTC.

This chain connects TRBV7-3 to TRBJ1-1; D uncertain. Germline values: CDR1 SGHTA, CDR2 FQGTGA. The CDR3 length is 13 residues. Trimming took off 5 bases at V and 1 base at J, with 8 bases between the two ends. CDR3 DNA: TGTGCCAGCAGCCCATACTCGAACACTGAAGCTTTCTTT. Translation: CASSPYSNTEAFF.

The sample holds a few counts of this clone. The gene calls are TRBV7-9 and TRBJ1-1, with D perhaps matching TRBD1 (5 bases). V lost 1 base to trimming and J lost 8 bases, with 11 bases between them. The CDR3 runs 13 residues. CDR1 is SEHNR, CDR2 FQNEAQ, per germline (reference sequence). The CDR3 here is CASSLDWGPEAFF. The CDR3 nucleotides read TGTGCCAGCAGCTTAGATTGGGGCCCCGAAGCTTTCTTT.

The DNA for the CDR3 is TGTGCCAGCAGCTATTCTTCCCGGGAGGAGACCCAGTACTTC. Encoded protein: CASSYSSREETQYF. The chain recombines TRBV5-4 with TRBJ2-5; possibly TRBD2 for D (6 bases). Germline loops: CDR1 SGHNT, CDR2 YYREEE (reference sequence). V lost 3 bases and J lost 5, with 14 bases in between. This CDR3 has 14 amino acids.

This clone appeared many times. The J gene is TRBJ1-5, the V gene TRBV10-3; the D gene is possibly TRBD1 (6 bases). The CDR3 length is 11 residues. Germline CDR1 reads ENHRY; CDR2 reads SYGVKD. CDR3 in amino acids: CATGGNQPQHF. For the CDR3, the DNA is TGTGCGACAGGAGGGAATCAGCCCCAGCATTTT.

In DNA, the CDR3 is TGTGCCAGCTCACCACGACAGGGGCAGGGTGAAGCTTTCTTT. Residues: CASSPRQGQGEAFF. This chain joins TRBV18 and TRBJ1-1, with TRBD1 matching over 8 bases. The CDR3 is 14 amino acids. V was pared by 1 base and J by 7 bases, with 5 bases of the junction left unmatched. Germline loops: CDR1 KGHSH, CDR2 LQKENI.

This clone was counted only a few times. Other DNA sequences in the same sample also yield this CDR3. V gene TRBV18 combines with J gene TRBJ1-4; D gene unclear. The CDR3 consists of 13 residues. The V gene's germline CDR1 is KGHSH and CDR2 LQKENI. V lost 2 bases to trimming and J lost 4 bases, with 5 bases between them. CDR3 region: CASSPGLNEKLFF. Here the CDR3 DNA reads TGTGCCAGCTCACCAGGACTTAATGAAAAACTGTTTTTT.

This clone was observed a handful of times. The rearrangement uses TRBV7-2 and TRBJ2-7, with 8 bases identical to TRBD1. This CDR3 has 15 residues. V trimming: 5 bases; J trimming: 1 base; junction bases outside the gene matches: 7. CDR1 SGHTA and CDR2 FQGNSA come from the germline V gene. CDR3 residues: CASSGQGLGSYEQYF. The CDR3 bases are TGTGCCAGCAGCGGACAGGGTTTAGGATCCTACGAGCAGTACTTC.

CDR3 DNA: TGTGCCAGCAGTACGGGGCCGATTGGGCAAGAGACCCAGTACTTC. This codes for CASSTGPIGQETQYF. This chain links TRBV9 with TRBJ2-5; D tentatively fits TRBD1 or TRBD2 (5 bases each). V was clipped by 5 bases and J by 2 bases, with 16 bases between them. The CDR3 is made up of 15 amino acids. In germline, CDR1 is SGDLS, CDR2 YYNGEE. The entire variable domain, with the rest obtained from reference TRBV9 and TRBJ2-5, is as follows: DSGVTQTPKHLITATGQRVTLRCSPRSGDLSVYWYQQSLDQGLQFLIQYYNGEERAKGNILERFSAQQFPDLHSELNLSSLELGDSALYFCASSTGPIGQETQYFGPGTRLLVL.

This clone has more than one count but fewer than ten. The chain is built from TRBV18 and TRBJ1-6, with TRBD1 matching 9 bases. The CDR3 consists of 16 residues. J was trimmed by 5 bases and V by 4 bases; bases with no gene match: 6. Looked up from germline, CDR1 is KGHSH and CDR2 is LQKENI. The CDR3 DNA reads TGTGCCAGCTCACTAACGACAGGGGGAAATAATTCACCCCTCCACTTT. Amino acids: CASSLTTGGNNSPLHF.

This clone was seen a handful of times. The chain uses TRBV6-5 and TRBJ2-6, with unresolved D. Germline V gives CDR1 MNHEY, CDR2 SVGAGI. V lost 6 bases to trimming and J lost 4 bases, with 7 bases between them. The CDR3 loop spans 13 amino acids. The CDR3 reads CASSGSGANVLTF. The CDR3 nucleotides are TGTGCCAGCAGCGGATCAGGGGCCAACGTCCTGACTTTC.

This sequence joins TRBV18 and TRBJ2-7; 9 nucleotides align to TRBD1. The V gene's germline CDR1 is KGHSH and CDR2 LQKENI. J was trimmed by 6 bases and V by 9 bases; bases with no gene match: 12. This CDR3 comprises 14 residues. CDR3 in DNA: TGTGCCAGTTCCGTGAGGGACAGGGTAAGCGAGCAGTACTTC. Amino acids: CASSVRDRVSEQYF.

There are a few counts of this clone. The chain recombines TRBV9 with TRBJ1-2, with a weak D call TRBD1 (5 bases). Germline loops: CDR1 SGDLS, CDR2 YYNGEE. The V gene lost 4 bases and the J gene lost 0 bases, with 22 bases spanning the gap. This CDR3 region has 18 residues. CDR3 DNA sequence: TGTGCCAGCAGCCCCAGTTTTTCAGGGCCTGAAGCTAACTATGGCTACACCTTC. The encoded protein is CASSPSFSGPEANYGYTF. Full variable domain (remainder filled in from reference TRBV9 and TRBJ1-2): DSGVTQTPKHLITATGQRVTLRCSPRSGDLSVYWYQQSLDQGLQFLIQYYNGEERAKGNILERFSAQQFPDLHSELNLSSLELGDSALYFCASSPSFSGPEANYGYTFGSGTRLTVV.

This chain joins TRBV5-4 and TRBJ2-3; no clear D gene. The CDR3 spans 18 residues. Germline loops: CDR1 SGHNT, CDR2 YYREEE (reference sequence). The ends were cut back, 4 bases at V and 1 base at J, with 22 bases in the middle. The CDR3 loop reads CASSPPQPGLSGTDTQYF. The CDR3 region has the DNA TGTGCCAGCAGCCCGCCTCAACCGGGCCTCAGTGGCACAGATACGCAGTATTTT.

This clone has only a few counts. V is TRBV18 and J is TRBJ1-2; a possible D gene is TRBD1 (6 bases). Germline loops: CDR1 KGHSH, CDR2 LQKENI. Trimming took 0 bases from V and 5 from J, leaving 13 bases between them. CDR3 length equals 15 residues. The CDR3 protein is CASSPPGTTIYGYTF. The CDR3 nucleotides are TGTGCCAGCTCACCACCGGGGACAACTATATATGGCTACACCTTC.

The rearrangement links TRBV21-1 to TRBJ1-2; the D call in the table, TRBD1, was not verified against the DNA. TRBV21-1 represents a pseudogene. The CDR3 consists of 15 residues. CDR3 sequence reads: CASSKTGGVQYGYTF. DNA of the CDR3: TGTGCCAGCAGCAAGACAGGGGGGGTGCAGTATGGCTACACCTTC.

The table lists this clone with a few counts. The chain uses TRBV9 and TRBJ2-2; weak D call: TRBD2 (6 bases). Germline V gene lookup returns CDR1 SGDLS and CDR2 YYNGEE. Trimming left V 6 bases short and J 4 bases short, with 22 bases between. The CDR3 has 17 amino acids. Here the CDR3 DNA reads TGTGCCAGCACCCTAGAACCGGGAGATTGGACCACCGGGGAGCTGTTTTTT. It yields the protein CASTLEPGDWTTGELFF. Filled out from reference TRBV9 and TRBJ2-2, the complete variable domain reads DSGVTQTPKHLITATGQRVTLRCSPRSGDLSVYWYQQSLDQGLQFLIQYYNGEERAKGNILERFSAQQFPDLHSELNLSSLELGDSALYFCASTLEPGDWTTGELFFGEGSRLTVL.

This sequence joins TRBV10-3 and TRBJ1-2; D might be TRBD1 (5 bases). Germline CDR1 and CDR2: ENHRY and SYGVKD. CDR3 length: 12 amino acids. Trimming took off 7 bases at V and 7 bases at J, with 13 bases between the two ends. CDR3 residues: CAINGRAGGYTF. Written as DNA, the CDR3 is TGTGCCATCAACGGCAGGGCTGGTGGCTACACCTTC.

The chain is built from TRBV9 and TRBJ1-6; 9 bases map to TRBD1. The germline V gene encodes CDR1 SGDLS and CDR2 YYNGEE. Trimming cost V 3 bases and J 10 bases; bases outside gene matches: 8. The CDR3 consists of 15 residues. The CDR3 region is CASSAAGTGHSPLHF. The CDR3 nucleotides read TGTGCCAGCAGCGCAGCCGGGACAGGGCACTCACCCCTCCACTTT.

The chain has TRBV9 and TRBJ1-2; D may be TRBD1 (5 bases). The CDR3 is 14 residues long. Germline assignment: CDR1 SGDLS and CDR2 YYNGEE. Trimming removed 0 bases from V and 4 bases from J, with 10 bases in between. CDR3: CASSVDTGPYGYTF. The CDR3 nucleotides read TGTGCCAGCAGCGTAGACACAGGCCCCTATGGCTACACCTTC.

The V and J genes are TRBV11-2 and TRBJ2-7, with TRBD1 identical over 9 bases. J was trimmed by 6 bases and V by 4 bases; bases with no gene match: 7. The germline V gene has CDR1 SGHAT and CDR2 FQNNGV. The CDR3 runs 14 residues. The CDR3 reads CASSSRDRAFEQYF. CDR3 in DNA: TGTGCCAGCAGCTCCCGGGACAGGGCTTTCGAGCAGTACTTC.

This clone appeared a few times. The J gene is TRBJ2-5, the V gene TRBV10-3, with D unresolved. CDR1 is ENHRY, CDR2 SYGVKD, per germline. V was trimmed by 4 bases and J by 1 base, leaving 4 bases between them. CDR3 size: 12 residues. The CDR3 DNA is TGTGCCATCAGTGCCGTCCAAGAGACCCAGTACTTC. Protein product: CAISAVQETQYF.